The next 4 T cell receptor beta chains were all read from a single sample in a study of cytomegalovirus exposure and HLA in healthy donors. The PCR employed 60 Vbeta primers together with 13 Jbeta primers. Clones were read by immunoSEQ multiplex PCR, and TCRdb kept only the in-frame ones, dropping some. The sample lists about 140,000 clones, around 63% occurring once. The sample was PBMCs. The receptors come from a human donor in good health.

The chain recombines TRBV28 with TRBJ2-2, with TRBD2 as a possible D gene (6 bases). V lost 8 bases, J lost 0 bases, and 10 bases lay in between. This CDR3 contains 14 residues. The germline CDR1 and CDR2 sequences are MDHEN and SYDVKM. Here the CDR3 reads CASVWGANTGELFF. The CDR3 nucleotides read TGTGCCAGCGTATGGGGGGCGAACACCGGGGAGCTGTTTTTT.

This chain connects TRBV5-1 to TRBJ2-6; 9 nucleotides align to TRBD1. CDR1 is SGHRS, CDR2 YFSETQ, per germline. This CDR3 has 17 residues. Trimming cost V 4 bases and J 2 bases; bases outside gene matches: 7. The CDR3 nucleotides are TGCGCCAGCAGCCCCCGACAGGGGGTCGCTGGGGCCAACGTCCTGACTTTC. This codes for CASSPRQGVAGANVLTF. The full variable domain, its missing parts supplied by reference TRBV5-1 and TRBJ2-6, is KAGVTQTPRYLIKTRGQQVTLSCSPISGHRSVSWYQQTPGQGLQFLFEYFSETQRNKGNFPGRFSGRQFSNSRSEMNVSTLELGDSALYLCASSPRQGVAGANVLTFGAGSRLTVL.

The chain carries TRBV11-3 and TRBJ2-5; possible D gene TRBD2, 6 bases. CDR3 length equals 19 residues. With 4 bases removed from V and 1 base from J, the gap between germline ends came to 25 bases. Per germline, CDR1 SGHNT and CDR2 YENEEA. CDR3 in amino acids: CASSWGVLISNRVQETQYF. In DNA form, the CDR3 reads TGTGCCAGCAGCTGGGGGGTCCTGATCTCTAATAGAGTCCAAGAGACCCAGTACTTC. The variable domain in full, completed from reference TRBV11-3 and TRBJ2-5, reads EAGVVQSPRYKIIEKKQPVAFWCNPISGHNTLYWYLQNLGQGPELLIRYENEEAVDDSQLPKDRFSAERLKGVDSTLKIQPAELGDSAVYLCASSWGVLISNRVQETQYFGPGTRLLVL.

This clone was picked up one time. The V gene is TRBV7-2, the J gene TRBJ2-3; possibly TRBD2 for D (6 bases). The V end was cut by 5 bases, the J end by 6 bases, with 9 bases between. The germline CDR1 and CDR2 sequences are SGHTA and FQGNSA. This CDR3 has 12 residues. The DNA for the CDR3 is TGTGCCAGCAGCCCCCGGGGGGATACGCAGTATTTT. Translated: CASSPRGDTQYF.